A selection of T cell receptor beta chains follows, all from one sample in a study of cytomegalovirus exposure and HLA in healthy donors. The repertoire was sequenced with immunoSEQ multiplex PCR; TCRdb's copy has only in-frame clones and lacks some. The repertoire includes approximately 190,000 clones, over 70% of them detected once, and less than 4.5% sits in the top ten. Sequenced: PBMCs. The receptors derive from a man in his fifties or sixties in good health and CMV-seronegative. Each CDR3 is given with its conserved first and last residue. Fields, in order: J gene, D gene, V gene, clone size, CDR3 DNA, CDR3 protein. A D gene is named only where the DNA matches it firmly. Rows may omit the clone size; those that give it use once, few, many or a size class.

>TRBJ2-5|.|TRBV11-2|.
TGTGCCAGCAGCTCCGCCGCCAGGAGGGCTCAAGAGACCCAGTACTTC
CASSSAARRAQETQYF
>TRBJ2-1|TRBD1|TRBV7-8|.
TGTGCCAGCAGCACCGACAGGGGGCGTTTTAATGAGCAGTTCTTC
CASSTDRGRFNEQFF
>TRBJ2-3|.|TRBV5-8|once
TGTGCCAGCAGCTTGGAAGGGACTCGCACAGATACGCAGTATTTT
CASSLEGTRTDTQYF
>TRBJ2-2|.|TRBV10-3|once
TGTGCCATCCGCACCAGGCCGGACACCGGGGAGCTGTTTTTT
CAIRTRPDTGELFF
>TRBJ1-2|.|TRBV19|once
TGTGCCAGAGACAGCTATGGCTACACCTTC
CARDSYGYTF
>TRBJ2-5|TRBD1|TRBV19|few
TGTGCCAGTAGTACTGGACAGGGACGGCAAGAGACCCAGTACTTC
CASSTGQGRQETQYF
>TRBJ2-5|TRBD1|TRBV14|few
TGTGCCAGCAGCCAAGAAAGGGGGCGGGAGACCCAGTACTTC
CASSQERGRETQYF
>TRBJ2-7|.|TRBV9|.
TGTGCCAGCAGCGTAGGACAGGCCCTCTCCTACGAGCAGTACTTC
CASSVGQALSYEQYF
>TRBJ2-7|TRBD2|TRBV6-5|few
TGTGCCAGCAGTCCGGGACTAGCGGCTTCCTACGAGCAGTACTTC
CASSPGLAASYEQYF
>TRBJ2-5|TRBD2|TRBV7-2|.
TGTGCCAGCAATCAGCGGGGGGGCGAGACCCAGTACTTC
CASNQRGGETQYF
>TRBJ2-5|.|TRBV11-2|.
TGTGCCAGCAGCTTAGGTAGCCAAGAGACCCAGTACTTC
CASSLGSQETQYF